These 29 T cell receptor beta chains were sequenced from one sample in a study of metastatic and nonmetastatic thyroid tumors (dated by TCRdb to 2019 to 2021). No patient had received any treatment before thyroid surgery. The method behind the library was PCR. The listed sequencing device is Illumina HiSeq 4000. TCRdb trimmed the raw reads at Q25, called clones with MiXCR and kept productive beta chains. This sample has 15,000 to 20,000 clones in its table, and more than 20% of those were observed once. About 10% of the sample is in the top ten clones. The sample was adjacent normal tissue. These receptors were obtained from a female donor with papillary thyroid cancer or a benign thyroid nodule (not recorded which). Some clones in this sample may be carry-over from other donors' samples.

This clone was picked up a small number of times. The rearrangement uses TRBV13 and TRBJ2-1, with a possible D match to TRBD2 (6 bases). Deletions cut 5 bases from V and 7 bases from J, with 15 bases between. Germline-derived CDR1 and CDR2 are PRHDT and FYEKMQ (reference sequence). This CDR3 contains 14 residues. The CDR3 sequence is CASSPSRLENEQFF. DNA for the CDR3: TGTGCCAGCAGCCCGTCCCGACTAGAAAATGAGCAGTTCTTC.

This clone has a handful of counts. The chain joins TRBV6-5 to TRBJ2-1; the D gene is possibly TRBD2 (5 bases). The CDR3 runs to 14 residues. The V gene lost 2 bases and the J gene lost 9 bases, with 14 bases spanning the gap. The germline CDR1 and CDR2 sequences are MNHEY and SVGAGI. The CDR3 bases are TGTGCCAGCAGTTACGATTGGAGCGGTGGTGAGCAGTTCTTC. Translating gives CASSYDWSGGEQFF.

This clone came up a few times. The CDR3 bases are TGTGCCAGCACCGGACAGGGGGGTTCACCCCTCCACTTT. Protein: CASTGQGGSPLHF. This chain uses TRBV6-1 with TRBJ1-6, with 10 bases identical to TRBD1. This CDR3 spans 13 amino acids. Germline V gene data show CDR1 as MNHNS and CDR2 as SASEGT. J lost 9 bases, V lost 7 bases, and 3 bases had no gene match.

Comments on this clone: One end of the junction does not line up with germline, which may come from a read error. The V and J genes are TRBV19 and TRBJ2-1; D remains unclear. This CDR3 has 15 residues. Per the germline V gene, CDR1 is LNHDA and CDR2 is SQIVND (reference sequence). CDR3 sequence: CASRPPLSSYNEQFF. CDR3 DNA sequence: TGTGCTAGTAGGCCGCCCCTGAGCTCCTACAATGAGCAGTTCTTC.

This clone was counted only a few times. J is TRBJ2-7 and V is TRBV5-1; TRBD2 matches at 12 bases. CDR1 SGHRS and CDR2 YFSETQ come from the germline V gene. V dropped 0 bases and J dropped 7; count of bases not matched to a gene: 5. This CDR3 is built from 15 residues. The CDR3 nucleotides read TGCGCCAGCAGCTTGGGACTAGCGGGAGCTCGGGAGCAGTACTTC. It encodes CASSLGLAGAREQYF.

This clone has more than one count but fewer than ten. This chain connects TRBV24-1 to TRBJ2-1; D gene uncertain. V was trimmed by 1 base and J by 6 bases, leaving 3 bases between them. The CDR3 has 12 residues. Germline loops: CDR1 KGHDR, CDR2 SFDVKD. The chain's CDR3 is CATSDFRNEQFF. DNA for the CDR3: TGTGCCACCAGTGATTTTCGCAATGAGCAGTTCTTC.

This clone was observed a few times. This chain connects TRBV7-9 to TRBJ2-7, with unresolved D. The CDR3 length is 13 residues. V was cut by 5 bases and J by 1 base, with 9 bases left in between. Germline V gene sequence: CDR1 SEHNR, CDR2 FQNEAQ (reference sequence). CDR3 loop: CASSPLLSYEQYF. CDR3 coding DNA: TGTGCCAGCAGCCCCTTACTATCCTACGAGCAGTACTTC.

The J gene is TRBJ2-2, the V gene TRBV6-1; D unresolved. Looked up from germline, CDR1 is MNHNS and CDR2 is SASEGT. The CDR3 is 14 amino acids. Trimming cost V 6 bases and J 2 bases, with 10 bases left between them. Here the CDR3 reads CASSQAPNTGELFF. In DNA form, the CDR3 reads TGTGCCAGCAGCCAGGCCCCAAACACCGGGGAGCTGTTTTTT.

In DNA form, the CDR3 reads TGCAGTGCTAAAGGGGACACTGAAGCTTTCTTT. Translation gives CSAKGDTEAFF. This sequence joins TRBV20-1 and TRBJ1-1; possibly TRBD1 for D (5 bases). Germline CDR1 is DFQATT and CDR2 is SNEGSKA (reference sequence). V lost 4 bases, J lost 3 bases, and 6 bases lay in between. The CDR3 covers 11 residues.

V gene TRBV18 combines with J gene TRBJ2-7; D is perhaps TRBD2 (5 bases). Between the trimmed V and J ends, which lost 0 bases and 4 bases, there was a span of 13 bases. The CDR3 covers 15 residues. CDR1 is KGHSH, CDR2 LQKENI, per germline. The CDR3 bases are TGTGCCAGCTCACCACCGGGAGTACGGCGGTACGAGCAGTACTTC. This codes for CASSPPGVRRYEQYF.

This clone came up a few times. The rearrangement uses TRBV6-5 and TRBJ1-6; TRBD1 is a possible D gene (6 bases). The germline V and J ends were trimmed by 2 bases and 14 bases, with 19 bases remaining between them. This CDR3 region has 15 residues. Germline CDR1 reads MNHEY; CDR2 reads SVGAGI. This chain's CDR3 is CASSYKGRGLGALHF. Written as DNA, the CDR3 is TGTGCCAGCAGTTACAAGGGACGGGGGCTCGGGGCCCTCCACTTT.

This clone was seen a few times. The chain joins TRBV6-1 to TRBJ1-1; possible D gene TRBD1, 6 bases. Germline values: CDR1 MNHNS, CDR2 SASEGT. V was clipped by 7 bases and J by 7 bases, with 13 bases between them. The CDR3 is made up of 12 amino acids. In nucleotides, the CDR3 is TGTGCCAGCACCACTAAGACAGGTGAAGCTTTCTTT. This encodes CASTTKTGEAFF.

The chain links TRBV30 to TRBJ2-5; TRBD1 agrees at 7 bases. V shed 8 bases and J 5 bases; nucleotides not matched to a gene: 5. The CDR3 length is 11 residues. CDR1 is GTSNPN, CDR2 SVGIG, per germline (reference sequence). The CDR3 coding sequence is TGTGCCGGGGACAGCGGCGAGACCCAGTACTTC. Amino acids: CAGDSGETQYF.

The chain combines TRBV28 with TRBJ2-3; 10 bases are shared with TRBD2. The length of the CDR3 is 17 residues. Germline-derived CDR1 and CDR2 are MDHEN and SYDVKM. V was clipped by 5 bases and J by 4 bases; unmatched bases: 12. The CDR3 sequence: CASSPPSGSAQADTQYF. The DNA of the CDR3 is TGTGCCAGCAGTCCCCCTAGCGGGAGTGCGCAAGCAGATACGCAGTATTTT.

As to this clone: The CDR3 ends on some other residue instead of the conserved phenylalanine or tryptophan, so this is likely a read error. The DNA is omitted, as the CDR3 cannot be located on it reliably, and the CDR3 follows TCRdb's listing. The chain's CDR3 is CASSKIQGGSGNTIFC. V gene TRBV5-1 combines with J gene TRBJ1-3; no check of the table's D call, TRBD1, against the DNA was made. Germline assignment: CDR1 SGHRS and CDR2 YFSETQ. Inclusive of both ends, the CDR3 amounts to 16 amino acids.

In this sample, this clone turned up a few times. The CDR3, as DNA: TGTGCCAGCAGCGGATCAAGGGAGGGTCTAGCGGGAGGACATGAGCAGTTCTTC. Translation: CASSGSREGLAGGHEQFF. The chain combines TRBV28 with TRBJ2-1, with 11 bases matching TRBD2. The trim removed 6 bases at V and 8 bases at J, leaving 18 bases unmatched. The CDR3 extends over 18 amino acids. Germline lookup yields CDR1 MDHEN and CDR2 SYDVKM.

On this clone: The junction departs from the called germline gene at one end, perhaps through a read error. V is TRBV6-1 and J is TRBJ2-1; D uncertain. Germline lookup yields CDR1 MNHNS and CDR2 SASEGT. The CDR3 sequence is 8 residues long. The CDR3 here is CASGSFIF. DNA for the CDR3: TGTGCCAGCGGGTCTTTCATCTTC.

The sample holds one count of this clone. The chain combines TRBV4-1 with TRBJ2-1; D possibly corresponds to TRBD2 (5 bases). Germline V gene lookup returns CDR1 MGHRA and CDR2 YSYEKL. V was clipped by 6 bases and J by 0 bases, with 9 bases between them. The CDR3 runs to 14 residues. In nucleotides, the CDR3 is TGCGCCAGCAGTGGACTCAACTCCTACAATGAGCAGTTCTTC. Its protein product is CASSGLNSYNEQFF.

This clone was found a few times. V gene TRBV12-3 or TRBV12-4 combines with J gene TRBJ2-3; possibly TRBD2 for D (5 bases). V gave up 0 bases and J gave up 4 bases, with 8 bases separating them. The CDR3 has 14 residues. Written as DNA, the CDR3 is TGTGCCAGCAGTTTAGCTCGGGGTTCAGATACGCAGTATTTT. Protein sequence: CASSLARGSDTQYF.

J is TRBJ2-5 and V is TRBV19, with 8 bases aligning to TRBD1. The CDR3 length is 15 residues. Germline V gene lookup returns CDR1 LNHDA and CDR2 SQIVND (reference sequence). V lost 3 bases and J lost 1; bases outside the gene matches: 4. DNA for the CDR3: TGTGCCAGTAGTATTGGCGGGACAGGCCAAGAGACCCAGTACTTC. Its protein is CASSIGGTGQETQYF.

V gene TRBV6-1 combines with J gene TRBJ2-7; D assignment may be TRBD1 or TRBD2 (5 bases each). CDR1 and CDR2 (germline): MNHNS, SASEGT. The CDR3 runs 17 residues. Trimming removed 1 base at V and 2 bases at J, with 18 bases between. The CDR3 nucleotides read TGTGCCAGCAGTGAAGATGGGGGTTTAGGACTTCCCTACGAGCAGTACTTC. Residues: CASSEDGGLGLPYEQYF.

The table lists this clone with a few counts. The rearrangement joins TRBV7-2 to TRBJ2-7; D call uncertain. Trimming shortened V by 6 bases and J by 9 bases, and 15 bases separated the two germline ends. Germline V gives CDR1 SGHTA, CDR2 FQGNSA. The CDR3 loop spans 12 amino acids. The CDR3 nucleotides read TGTGCCAGCAGTTCTTTTTTTACCCCGCAGTACTTC. Translating it yields CASSSFFTPQYF.

This chain connects TRBV20-1 to TRBJ2-7; TRBD2 is a possible D gene (6 bases). CDR1 is DFQATT, CDR2 SNEGSKA, per germline (reference sequence). The V end was cut by 5 bases, the J end by 3 bases, with 20 bases between. This CDR3 spans 15 amino acids. CDR3 loop: CSAETPGTGRYEQYF. The DNA of the CDR3 is TGCAGTGCTGAGACCCCCGGGACTGGCCGCTACGAGCAGTACTTC.

This clone was detected a few times. The CDR3 coding sequence is TGTGCCAACAGCCTCGACTTCGAAGCTTTCTTT. This codes for CANSLDFEAFF. The chain links TRBV2 to TRBJ1-1; D unresolved. This CDR3 contains 11 residues. In germline, CDR1 is SNHLY, CDR2 FYNNEI. Trimming removed 10 bases at V and 8 bases at J, with 14 bases between.

By frequency in the sample, this clone is medium-sized (0.01 to 0.1%). Distinct nucleotide sequences in the sample also encode this CDR3. The chain combines TRBV5-1 with TRBJ2-3, with a tentative D call TRBD2 (6 bases). CDR1 and CDR2 (germline): SGHRS, YFSETQ. The ends were cut back, 5 bases at V and 3 bases at J, with 13 bases in the middle. This CDR3 is 14 amino acids long. The CDR3 protein is CASSIGGRTDTQYF. As DNA, the CDR3 is TGCGCCAGCAGTATCGGAGGGCGGACAGATACGCAGTATTTT.

The CDR3 spells CALEPRVANYGYTF. The CDR3 bases are TGTGCCCTGGAGCCCAGGGTCGCTAACTATGGCTACACCTTC. The chain carries TRBV7-9 and TRBJ1-2; D might be TRBD1 (5 bases). There are 14 residues in the CDR3. The germline V gene has CDR1 SEHNR and CDR2 FQNEAQ (reference sequence). V was clipped by 11 bases and J by 0 bases, with 16 bases between them.

The chain is built from TRBV28 and TRBJ2-7; D is unresolved. V gave up 7 bases and J gave up 5 bases, with 9 bases separating them. The CDR3 runs to 11 residues. CDR1 and CDR2 (germline): MDHEN, SYDVKM. The CDR3 DNA is TGTGCCAGCAAACTGAGAAACGAGCAGTACTTC. Translated: CASKLRNEQYF.

This clone was seen only a few times. The rearrangement links TRBV29-1 to TRBJ2-7; TRBD1 matches 8 bases. Unmatched junction bases numbered 6, after V lost 6 bases and J lost 5 bases. Germline V gene lookup returns CDR1 SQVTM and CDR2 ANQGSEA. This CDR3 contains 12 residues. CDR3 sequence: CSVTGQGHEQYF. Written as DNA, the CDR3 is TGCAGCGTGACCGGACAGGGCCACGAGCAGTACTTC.

This sequence joins TRBV6-1 and TRBJ2-2; no clear D. V lost 3 bases, J lost 5 bases, and 19 bases lay in between. The germline V gene has CDR1 MNHNS and CDR2 SASEGT. The CDR3 contains 17 residues. The CDR3 here is CASSEGRFNYRTGELFF. The CDR3, as DNA: TGTGCCAGCAGTGAGGGCAGGTTTAATTATAGGACCGGGGAGCTGTTTTTT.